Sequencing of this T cell receptor (beta chain) was carried out in a study of blood T cell repertoires in COVID-19. This clone was seen only once. The table came from immunoSEQ multiplex PCR; TCRdb's copy has only in-frame clones and leaves some out. The sample lists a few hundred thousand clones; about 85% were seen once. Participant ages covered roughly 18 to 89 years across 24 US areas. Recovered status applied to Cohort 3 donors who had two consecutive negative PCRs. It also applied to those with clearance or with symptom resolution. The length of the CDR3 is 14 residues. Germline V gene lookup returns CDR1 SGHTA and CDR2 FQGNSA. V lost 4 bases to trimming and J lost 4 bases; unmatched junction nucleotides: 6.

The chain has TRBV7-2 and TRBJ2-5, with 7 bases that match TRBD2. The sequence derives from a middle-aged man who had recovered from COVID-19. Specimen: PBMCs or T cells enriched from blood (not recorded which). The CDR3 DNA follows: TGTGCCAGCAGCTCCGACCGGGGGGTAGAGACCCAGTACTTC. Translating gives CASSSDRGVETQYF.